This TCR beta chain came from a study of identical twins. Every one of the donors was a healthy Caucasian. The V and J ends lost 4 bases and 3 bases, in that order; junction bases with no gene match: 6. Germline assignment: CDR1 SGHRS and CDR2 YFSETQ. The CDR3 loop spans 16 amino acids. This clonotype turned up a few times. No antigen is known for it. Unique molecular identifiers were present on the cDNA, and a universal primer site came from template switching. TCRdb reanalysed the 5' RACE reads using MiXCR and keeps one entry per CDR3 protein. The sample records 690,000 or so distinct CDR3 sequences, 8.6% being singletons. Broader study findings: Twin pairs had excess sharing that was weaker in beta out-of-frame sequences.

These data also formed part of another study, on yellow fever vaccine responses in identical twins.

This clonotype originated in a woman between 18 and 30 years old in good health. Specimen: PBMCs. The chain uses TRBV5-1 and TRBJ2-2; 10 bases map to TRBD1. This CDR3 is CASSGTGVDDTGELFF. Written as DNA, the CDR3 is TGCGCCAGCAGCGGGACAGGGGTTGATGACACCGGGGAGCTGTTTTTT. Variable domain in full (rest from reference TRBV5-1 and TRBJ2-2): KAGVTQTPRYLIKTRGQQVTLSCSPISGHRSVSWYQQTPGQGLQFLFEYFSETQRNKGNFPGRFSGRQFSNSRSEMNVSTLELGDSALYLCASSGTGVDDTGELFFGEGSRLTVL.